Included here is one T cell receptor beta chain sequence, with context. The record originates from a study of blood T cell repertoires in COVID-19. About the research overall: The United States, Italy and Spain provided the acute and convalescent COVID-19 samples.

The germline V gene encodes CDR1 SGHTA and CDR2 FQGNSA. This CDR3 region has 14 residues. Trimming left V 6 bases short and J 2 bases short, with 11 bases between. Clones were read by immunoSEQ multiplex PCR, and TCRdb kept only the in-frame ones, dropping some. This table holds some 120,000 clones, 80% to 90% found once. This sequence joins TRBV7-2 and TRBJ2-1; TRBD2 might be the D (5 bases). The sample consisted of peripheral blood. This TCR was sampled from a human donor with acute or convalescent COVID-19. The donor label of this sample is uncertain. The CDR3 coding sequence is TGTGCCAGCAGAGATACCGGGACCTACAATGAGCAGTTCTTC. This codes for CASRDTGTYNEQFF.